Listed below are T cell receptor beta chains from one sample, sequenced in a study of shared clonotypes between healthy human individuals. The table came from immunoSEQ multiplex PCR; TCRdb's copy has only in-frame clones and leaves some out. The sample lists about 1 million clones; roughly 70% were seen once. The specimen was memory CD4+ T cells sorted from blood. The receptors come from a man between 18 and 35 years old in good health. CDR3s include the opening cysteine and the closing phenylalanine or tryptophan. Each record gives: V gene, clone size, J gene, D gene, CDR3 length, CDR3 protein, CDR3 DNA. D genes are given only for firm matches. Clone size appears in some rows only: once, few, many, or a class for an expanded clone.

>TRBV11-2|-|TRBJ2-2|-|17
CASSSPVGGTNTGELFF
TGTGCCAGCAGCTCGCCGGTGGGGGGCACGAACACCGGGGAGCTGTTTTTT
>TRBV30|few|TRBJ1-5|-|15
CAWSVLGRGNQPQHF
TGTGCCTGGAGTGTACTGGGTCGCGGCAATCAGCCCCAGCATTTT
>TRBV18|-|TRBJ2-7|-|13
CASSTQTGNEQYF
TGTGCCAGCTCCACCCAGACAGGAAACGAGCAGTACTTC
>TRBV7-3|-|TRBJ1-4|-|15
CASSFGTALNEKLFF
TGTGCCAGCAGCTTCGGTACAGCTCTGAATGAAAAACTGTTTTTT
>TRBV18|-|TRBJ2-7|-|14
CASSPVVLALKQYF
TGTGCCAGCTCACCTGTTGTTTTAGCCCTCAAGCAGTACTTC
>TRBV5-1|-|TRBJ1-4|-|15
CASSPDTAANEKLFF
TGCGCCAGCAGCCCGGACACCGCGGCTAATGAAAAACTGTTTTTT
>TRBV5-1|-|TRBJ2-2|TRBD1|15
CASSLTGDSTGELFF
TGCGCCAGCAGCCTAACAGGGGATAGCACCGGGGAGCTGTTTTTT
>TRBV28|-|TRBJ1-6|-|12
CASRSSGSPLHF
TGTGCCAGCAGATCCTCGGGTTCACCCCTCCACTTT
>TRBV5-6|-|TRBJ1-2|TRBD1|14
CASSLGLDRDGYTF
TGTGCCAGCAGCTTGGGCCTAGACAGGGATGGCTACACCTTC
>TRBV5-6|-|TRBJ1-6|TRBD1|16
CASSHVGTGTSSTLHF
TGTGCCAGCAGCCACGTGGGGACAGGGACAAGTTCTACCCTCCACTTT
>TRBV6-4|-|TRBJ2-7|-|15
CASSDKVAHSYEQYF
TGTGCCAGCAGTGACAAGGTAGCGCACTCCTACGAGCAGTACTTC
>TRBV7-2|-|TRBJ2-7|TRBD2|16
CASSLARAGASYEQYF
TGTGCCAGCAGCTTAGCGCGAGCGGGAGCAAGCTACGAGCAGTACTTC
>TRBV21-1|-|TRBJ2-7|-|22
CASSKDFGPENRASGRSYEQYF
TGTGCCAGCAGCAAAGATTTTGGGCCAGAAAACAGGGCTAGCGGGAGAAGTTACGAGCAGTACTTC
>TRBV5-6|-|TRBJ1-2|TRBD1|15
CASSLATRGLDGYTF
TGTGCCAGCAGCTTGGCCACGAGGGGGCTGGATGGCTACACCTTC
>TRBV7-6|-|TRBJ2-7|-|12
CASSYGDNEQYF
TGTGCCAGCAGCTACGGGGACAACGAGCAGTACTTC
>TRBV30|-|TRBJ1-2|-|13
CAWKEQGWGGYTF
TGTGCCTGGAAAGAACAGGGTTGGGGTGGCTACACCTTC